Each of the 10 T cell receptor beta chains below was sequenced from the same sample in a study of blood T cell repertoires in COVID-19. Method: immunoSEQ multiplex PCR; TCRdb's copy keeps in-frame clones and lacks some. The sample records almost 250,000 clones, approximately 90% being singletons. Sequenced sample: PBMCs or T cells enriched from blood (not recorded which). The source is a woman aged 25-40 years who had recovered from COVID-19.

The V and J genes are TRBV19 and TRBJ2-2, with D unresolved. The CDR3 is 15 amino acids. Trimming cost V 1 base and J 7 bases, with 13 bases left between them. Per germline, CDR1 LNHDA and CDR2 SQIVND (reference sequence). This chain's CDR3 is CASSIVNLPGGELFF. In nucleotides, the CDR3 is TGTGCCAGTAGTATAGTAAACCTCCCCGGCGGGGAGCTGTTTTTT.

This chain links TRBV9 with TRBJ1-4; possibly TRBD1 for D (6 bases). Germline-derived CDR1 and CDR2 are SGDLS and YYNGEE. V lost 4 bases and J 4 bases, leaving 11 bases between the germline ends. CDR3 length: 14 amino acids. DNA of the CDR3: TGTGCCAGCAGCTCCTCACAGGGTAATGAAAAACTGTTTTTT. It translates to CASSSSQGNEKLFF.

The CDR3 region is CASSPTGRLGTEAFF. DNA for the CDR3: TGTGCCAGCAGTCCGACAGGGCGTCTTGGCACTGAAGCTTTCTTT. V is TRBV28 and J is TRBJ1-1; 7 positions agree with TRBD1. Germline V gene lookup returns CDR1 MDHEN and CDR2 SYDVKM. Unmatched junction bases numbered 10, after V lost 5 bases and J lost 4 bases. This CDR3 spans 15 amino acids.

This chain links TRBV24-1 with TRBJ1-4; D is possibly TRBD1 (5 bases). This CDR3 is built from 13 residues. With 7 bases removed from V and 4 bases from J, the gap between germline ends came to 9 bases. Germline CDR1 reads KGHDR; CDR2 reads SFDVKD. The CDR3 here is CATRDRNNEKLFF. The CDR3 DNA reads TGTGCCACCAGAGACAGAAATAATGAAAAACTGTTTTTT.

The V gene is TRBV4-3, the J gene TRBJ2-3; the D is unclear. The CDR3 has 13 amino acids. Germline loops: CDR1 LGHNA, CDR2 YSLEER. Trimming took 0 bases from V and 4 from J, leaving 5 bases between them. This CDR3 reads CASSQEFADTQYF. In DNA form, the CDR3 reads TGCGCCAGCAGCCAAGAGTTCGCAGATACGCAGTATTTT.

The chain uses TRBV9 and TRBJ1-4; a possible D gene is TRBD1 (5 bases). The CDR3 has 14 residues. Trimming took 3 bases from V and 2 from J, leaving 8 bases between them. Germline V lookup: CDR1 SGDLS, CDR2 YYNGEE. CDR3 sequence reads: CASSETGTNEKLFF. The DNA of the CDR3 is TGTGCCAGCAGCGAAACAGGTACTAATGAAAAACTGTTTTTT.

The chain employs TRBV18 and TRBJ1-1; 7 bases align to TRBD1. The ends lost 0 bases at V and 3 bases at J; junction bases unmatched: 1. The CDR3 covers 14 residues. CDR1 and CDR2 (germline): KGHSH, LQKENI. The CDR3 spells CASSPPGQYTEAFF. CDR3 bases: TGTGCCAGCTCACCACCGGGACAGTACACTGAAGCTTTCTTT.

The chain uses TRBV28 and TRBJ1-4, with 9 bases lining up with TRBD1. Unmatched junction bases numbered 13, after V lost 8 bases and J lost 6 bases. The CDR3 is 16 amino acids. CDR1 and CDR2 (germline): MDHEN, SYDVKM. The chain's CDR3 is CASYRDRETVDEKLFF. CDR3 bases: TGTGCCAGCTATCGGGACAGGGAGACGGTAGATGAAAAACTGTTTTTT.

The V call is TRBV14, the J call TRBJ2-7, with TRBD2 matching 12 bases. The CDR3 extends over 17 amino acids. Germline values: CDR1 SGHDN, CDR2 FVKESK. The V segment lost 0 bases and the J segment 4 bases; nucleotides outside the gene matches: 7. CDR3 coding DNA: TGTGCCAGCAGCCAAGAAAGGGTACTAGCGGGAGGTTACGAGCAGTACTTC. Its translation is CASSQERVLAGGYEQYF.

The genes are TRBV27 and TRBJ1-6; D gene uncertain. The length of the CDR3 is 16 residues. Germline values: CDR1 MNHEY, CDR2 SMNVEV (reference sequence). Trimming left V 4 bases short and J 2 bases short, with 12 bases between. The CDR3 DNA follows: TGTGCCAGCAGTTCCTCCCCGGGGACCTATAATTCACCCCTCCACTTT. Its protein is CASSSSPGTYNSPLHF.